One TCR beta chain is described in this entry. Original processing notes: Amplification from reference gene primers served as the basis for estimated nucleated cell counts. Assay: immunoSEQ multiplex PCR; the TCRdb copy retains only in-frame clones and omits some. D and trimming were read from the DNA, whereas the V and J calls and clone size are those reported in that table. The sample lists around 120,000 clones, 80% to 90% occurring once. This specimen belongs to a study of blood T cell repertoires in COVID-19. CDR1 KGHDR and CDR2 SFDVKD come from the germline V gene. CDR3 length: 13 residues. The ends were cut back, 7 bases at V and 2 bases at J, with 11 bases in the middle.

The sequence was obtained from a man aged 65-85 years who had recovered from COVID-19. Material for sequencing was peripheral blood. V usage is TRBV24-1 and J usage is TRBJ2-7; possible D gene TRBD1, 6 bases. The CDR3: CATRANRAYEQYF. The CDR3 DNA sequence: TGTGCCACCAGGGCGAACAGGGCCTACGAGCAGTACTTC.